Described below is a single T cell receptor beta chain sequence and its context. Its antigen is not identified. The ends lost 3 bases at V and 6 bases at J; junction bases unmatched: 10. The CDR3 has 14 residues. CDR1 and CDR2 from the germline V gene are DFQATT and SNEGSKA (reference sequence). The data were obtained in a study of post-analysis software for immune sequencing data. Whole-study context: The patients showed relapsing-remitting, secondary progressive and progressive-relapsing multiple sclerosis courses. Study-level findings and limits: Patients showed TRBV5-6, TRBV5-1 and TRBV20-1 among five TRBV segments more frequent than in controls. F measure clustering grouped samples strongly by preparation batch.

Tagging with unique molecular identifiers was a feature of the TCR beta cDNA libraries. About 500,000 cDNA molecules were obtained from roughly 1.1 to 9.2 million T cells. TCRdb re-analysed the PCR reads in MiXCR, keeping a single row per CDR3 protein. Of about 620,000 distinct CDR3 sequences detected, roughly 40% appear once; the ten largest clones hold about 1.5%. The sequence came from a girl aged 5 to 17 with multiple sclerosis. The sequenced sample was blood. The J gene is TRBJ2-7, the V gene TRBV20-1, with 8 bases fitting TRBD2. CDR3 sequence: CSASRDGGASEQYF. DNA of the CDR3: TGCAGTGCTAGCCGGGACGGGGGGGCGAGCGAGCAGTACTTC.